The 32 T cell receptor beta chains reported below all come from one sample, sequenced in a study of cytomegalovirus exposure and HLA in healthy donors. The PCR made use of 60 Vbeta and 13 Jbeta primers. TCRdb keeps only in-frame clones here, not all; method: immunoSEQ multiplex PCR. The sample carries approximately 200,000 clones, roughly 85% recorded once. The sample comprised PBMCs. The origin of the receptors is a woman aged 45-65 years in good health and CMV-seronegative.

This clone was seen only once. The chain employs TRBV5-6 and TRBJ1-6; no firm D call. CDR1 is SGHDT, CDR2 YYEEEE, per germline. The CDR3 extends over 14 amino acids. V was shortened by 4 bases and J by 9 bases, with 14 bases between the two germline ends. The CDR3 sequence is CASSPPQRISPLHF. CDR3 nucleotides: TGTGCCAGCAGCCCCCCCCAGAGGATTTCACCCCTCCACTTT.

The chain joins TRBV5-1 to TRBJ1-4; D is unclear. Looked up from germline, CDR1 is SGHRS and CDR2 is YFSETQ. This CDR3 has 16 amino acids. V shed 1 base and J shed 2 bases, with 12 bases lying between them. The DNA of the CDR3 is TGCGCCAGCAGCTTGAGCGTGCCCCCCACTAATGAAAAACTGTTTTTT. Encoded protein: CASSLSVPPTNEKLFF.

V usage is TRBV4-3 and J usage is TRBJ2-2; 8 bases match TRBD1. The CDR3 extends over 15 amino acids. V was pared by 4 bases and J by 1 base, with 2 bases of the junction left unmatched. Per the germline V gene, CDR1 is LGHNA and CDR2 is YSLEER. The CDR3 here is CASSRGTGNTGELFF. The CDR3 coding sequence is TGCGCCAGCAGCCGCGGGACAGGGAACACCGGGGAGCTGTTTTTT.

The genes are TRBV18 and TRBJ1-3, with TRBD1 matching over 8 bases. The germline CDR1 and CDR2 sequences are KGHSH and LQKENI. Losses at the gene ends were 3 bases for V and 3 bases for J; bases not matched to a gene: 13. The CDR3 loop spans 18 amino acids. In DNA form, the CDR3 reads TGTGCCAGCTCACCCCTAAGACAGGGGTCTTTATTTGGAAACACCATATATTTT. This gives the protein CASSPLRQGSLFGNTIYF.

V is TRBV11-1 and J is TRBJ2-7, with D hard to call. V lost 4 bases to trimming and J lost 2 bases, with 9 bases between them. Germline V CDR1 and CDR2: SGHAT, FQDESV (reference sequence). The CDR3 totals 13 residues. CDR3 region: CASSSQVTYEQYF. The CDR3 bases are TGTGCCAGCAGCTCTCAGGTAACCTACGAGCAGTACTTC. The full variable domain, completed using reference TRBV11-1 and TRBJ2-7, is EAEVAQSPRYKITEKSQAVAFWCDPISGHATLYWYRQILGQGPELLVQFQDESVVDDSQLPKDRFSAERLKGVDSTLKIQPAELGDSAMYLCASSSQVTYEQYFGPGTRLTVT.

This chain uses TRBV7-9 with TRBJ2-1; 7 bases align to TRBD1. This CDR3 comprises 12 residues. V shed 5 bases and J 7 bases; nucleotides not matched to a gene: 2. Germline lookup yields CDR1 SEHNR and CDR2 FQNEAQ (reference sequence). Here the CDR3 reads CASSLTGNEQFF. DNA of the CDR3: TGTGCCAGCAGCCTGACAGGGAATGAGCAGTTCTTC.

The rearrangement joins TRBV4-3 to TRBJ1-2; D gene unclear. This CDR3 has 12 residues. The germline CDR1 and CDR2 sequences are LGHNA and YSLEER. V was trimmed by 1 base and J by 8 bases, leaving 8 bases between them. The CDR3 region is CASSQASYGYTF. The CDR3 nucleotides are TGCGCCAGCAGCCAAGCGTCCTACGGCTACACCTTC.

The chain uses TRBV2 and TRBJ2-5; no definite D call. The germline CDR1 and CDR2 sequences are SNHLY and FYNNEI. The V gene lost 3 bases and the J gene lost 1 base, with 9 bases spanning the gap. The CDR3 sequence is 14 residues long. The CDR3 spells CASSDHIIQETQYF. In nucleotides, the CDR3 is TGTGCCAGCAGTGATCACATAATCCAAGAGACCCAGTACTTC.

The V and J genes are TRBV7-2 and TRBJ2-1; 12 positions agree with TRBD2. This CDR3 contains 16 residues. With V trimmed by 0 bases and J by 12 bases, 9 bases remained unmatched. The V gene's germline CDR1 is SGHTA and CDR2 FQGNSA. The CDR3: CASSLAGLAGLTGQFF. The CDR3 nucleotides are TGTGCCAGCAGCTTAGCCGGACTAGCGGGGCTTACAGGGCAGTTCTTC.

In this sample, this clone turned up a few times. The chain has TRBV29-1 and TRBJ2-7, with D possibly matching TRBD2 (6 bases). This CDR3 has 12 residues. Deletions cut 7 bases from V and 4 bases from J, with 14 bases between. Germline values: CDR1 SQVTM, CDR2 ANQGSEA. This CDR3 reads CSATSGGYEQYF. The CDR3 DNA sequence: TGCAGCGCGACTAGTGGTGGATACGAGCAGTACTTC.

The gene calls are TRBV5-1 and TRBJ1-4, with D maybe TRBD1 (6 bases). Trimming cost V 4 bases and J 4 bases, with 14 bases left between them. The germline V gene has CDR1 SGHRS and CDR2 YFSETQ. The CDR3 runs to 15 residues. Here the CDR3 DNA reads TGCGCCAGCAGCCCCTCCGGGACAATTAATGAAAAACTGTTTTTT. Protein: CASSPSGTINEKLFF.

The gene calls are TRBV18 and TRBJ1-5; 7 nucleotides align to TRBD1. There are 17 residues in the CDR3. With 1 base clipped from V and 2 bases from J, the junction kept 8 bases outside the gene matches. Germline V CDR1 and CDR2: KGHSH, LQKENI. The chain's CDR3 is CASSPLRDSVGNQPQHF. CDR3 coding DNA: TGTGCCAGCTCACCACTCCGGGACAGCGTAGGCAATCAGCCCCAGCATTTT.

This rearrangement joins TRBV5-1 to TRBJ2-1; 12 bases agree with TRBD2. The germline V gene has CDR1 SGHRS and CDR2 YFSETQ. Trimming cost V 4 bases and J 9 bases; bases outside gene matches: 8. This CDR3 region has 15 residues. In DNA form, the CDR3 reads TGCGCCAGCAGCCCGAGACTAGCGGGAGAGCGTGAGCAGTTCTTC. It encodes CASSPRLAGEREQFF.

This chain uses TRBV5-6 with TRBJ2-5; unclear D gene. The closer fit of TRBJ2-7 to the DNA end suggests the J call may be wrong. The CDR3 extends over 11 amino acids. In germline, CDR1 is SGHDT, CDR2 YYEEEE. In nucleotides, the CDR3 is TGTGCCAGCAGCTTGGCTGCCGAGCAGTACTTC. Protein: CASSLAAEQYF.

The chain's CDR3 is CASSFFTRDSFYEQYF. The DNA of the CDR3 is TGTGCCAGCAGTTTTTTTACCCGGGACTCCTTCTACGAGCAGTACTTC. The chain carries TRBV28 and TRBJ2-7; a possible D gene is TRBD2 (6 bases). V was pared by 3 bases and J by 3 bases, with 18 bases between. Germline CDR1 is MDHEN and CDR2 is SYDVKM. The CDR3 is 16 residues long. Full variable domain (rest looked up from reference TRBV28 and TRBJ2-7): DVKVTQSSRYLVKRTGEKVFLECVQDMDHENMFWYRQDPGLGLRLIYFSYDVKMKEKGDIPEGYSVSREKKERFSLILESASTNQTSMYLCASSFFTRDSFYEQYFGPGTRLTVT.

This clone was counted between two and nine times. The rearrangement joins TRBV10-3 to TRBJ1-1, with D perhaps matching TRBD1 (6 bases). V lost 6 bases, J lost 5 bases, and 19 bases lay in between. This CDR3 region has 15 residues. Germline V gene data show CDR1 as ENHRY and CDR2 as SYGVKD. Written as DNA, the CDR3 is TGTGCCATCAGCCCCACAGGGAGGGGAGCAACTGAAGCTTTCTTT. This encodes CAISPTGRGATEAFF.

The chain is built from TRBV28 and TRBJ2-7; D call uncertain. Germline CDR1 MDHEN, CDR2 SYDVKM. Trimming removed 3 bases from V and 0 bases from J, with 6 bases in between. This CDR3 region has 13 residues. CDR3: CASSFGFSYEQYF. As DNA, the CDR3 is TGTGCCAGCAGTTTTGGCTTCTCCTACGAGCAGTACTTC. Full variable domain (outside the CDR3, taken from reference TRBV28 and TRBJ2-7): DVKVTQSSRYLVKRTGEKVFLECVQDMDHENMFWYRQDPGLGLRLIYFSYDVKMKEKGDIPEGYSVSREKKERFSLILESASTNQTSMYLCASSFGFSYEQYFGPGTRLTVT.

The gene calls are TRBV27 and TRBJ2-3; possible D gene TRBD2, 6 bases. Germline CDR1 reads MNHEY; CDR2 reads SMNVEV (reference sequence). Trimming pared 10 bases from V and 5 bases from J, leaving 16 bases between. CDR3 length: 13 amino acids. The CDR3 DNA reads as TGTGCCACCACGATGCGGGATAAAGATACGCAGTATTTT. As protein: CATTMRDKDTQYF.

To note about this clone: The sample contains more than one DNA sequence encoding this CDR3. The chain joins TRBV28 to TRBJ1-5; D not resolved. The V end lost 11 bases, the J end lost 3 bases, and 11 bases lay between the germline ends. CDR3 length equals 12 residues. Germline CDR1 reads MDHEN; CDR2 reads SYDVKM. The CDR3 sequence is CASRGPNQPQHF. The CDR3 nucleotides are TGTGCCTCCCGAGGGCCCAATCAGCCCCAGCATTTT.

J is TRBJ1-1 and V is TRBV28; no clear D gene. Trimming took off 4 bases at V and 3 bases at J, with 9 bases between the two ends. The germline V gene has CDR1 MDHEN and CDR2 SYDVKM. This CDR3 spans 13 amino acids. As DNA, the CDR3 is TGTGCCAGCAGTTCCCCCGAGTACACTGAAGCTTTCTTT. It encodes CASSSPEYTEAFF. Based on the CDR3 plus reference TRBV28 and TRBJ1-1, the full variable domain is DVKVTQSSRYLVKRTGEKVFLECVQDMDHENMFWYRQDPGLGLRLIYFSYDVKMKEKGDIPEGYSVSREKKERFSLILESASTNQTSMYLCASSSPEYTEAFFGQGTRLTVV.

The V and J genes are TRBV7-2 and TRBJ1-4; no reliable D call. Trimming left V 6 bases short and J 4 bases short, with 15 bases between. Germline CDR1 is SGHTA and CDR2 is FQGNSA. This CDR3 is built from 15 residues. The CDR3 here is CASSHTLSLNEKLFF. In nucleotides, the CDR3 is TGTGCCAGCAGTCATACCCTTAGTCTTAATGAAAAACTGTTTTTT.

This clone was counted only a few times. The gene calls are TRBV28 and TRBJ1-1; tentative D call: TRBD1 (5 bases). The CDR3 has 17 residues. CDR1 and CDR2 (germline): MDHEN, SYDVKM. Trimming removed 4 bases from V and 0 bases from J, with 18 bases in between. CDR3 sequence: CASSSLSPTGMNTEAFF. The CDR3 DNA reads as TGTGCCAGCAGTTCTTTAAGCCCTACAGGAATGAACACTGAAGCTTTCTTT. Full variable domain (rest looked up from reference TRBV28 and TRBJ1-1): DVKVTQSSRYLVKRTGEKVFLECVQDMDHENMFWYRQDPGLGLRLIYFSYDVKMKEKGDIPEGYSVSREKKERFSLILESASTNQTSMYLCASSSLSPTGMNTEAFFGQGTRLTVV.

This rearrangement joins TRBV30 to TRBJ2-1, with 7 bases fitting TRBD2. The trim removed 4 bases at V and 5 bases at J, leaving 8 bases unmatched. The CDR3 covers 14 residues. Germline V CDR1 and CDR2: GTSNPN, SVGIG (reference sequence). The DNA of the CDR3 is TGTGCCTGGAAATCGCTAGCGGTCCACAATGAGCAGTTCTTC. Translating gives CAWKSLAVHNEQFF.

The chain is built from TRBV5-4 and TRBJ2-2; 8 bases match TRBD1. CDR3 size: 16 residues. With V trimmed by 4 bases and J by 7 bases, 12 bases remained unmatched. In germline, CDR1 is SGHNT, CDR2 YYREEE (reference sequence). CDR3 amino acids: CASSPGTGRLGGELFF. CDR3 bases: TGTGCCAGCAGCCCCGGGACAGGAAGGTTGGGCGGGGAGCTGTTTTTT.

This chain joins TRBV10-3 and TRBJ1-4; 9 positions agree with TRBD1. The CDR3 is 13 residues long. V trimming: 6 bases; J trimming: 7 bases; junction bases outside the gene matches: 3. Germline V gene lookup returns CDR1 ENHRY and CDR2 SYGVKD. This CDR3 reads CAISLGQGEKLFF. The CDR3 DNA reads TGTGCCATCAGCCTGGGACAGGGTGAAAAACTGTTTTTT.

The chain uses TRBV7-2 and TRBJ1-5; tentatively, D is TRBD1 (5 bases). Germline V gene sequence: CDR1 SGHTA, CDR2 FQGNSA. The CDR3 consists of 17 residues. The V gene lost 2 bases and the J gene lost 4 bases, with 18 bases spanning the gap. CDR3 coding DNA: TGTGCCAGCAGCTTACAAGTACGGCAGGGAGGGAATCAGCCCCAGCATTTT. Its translation: CASSLQVRQGGNQPQHF.

V and J are TRBV7-9 and TRBJ2-7; D perhaps matches TRBD1 (5 bases). Germline V gene data show CDR1 as SEHNR and CDR2 as FQNEAQ (reference sequence). The V end lost 5 bases, the J end lost 6 bases, and 14 bases lay between the germline ends. The CDR3 is made up of 13 amino acids. The CDR3 region has the DNA TGTGCCAGCAGCCCCCCAGGGTTCGGCGAGCAGTACTTC. Translation gives CASSPPGFGEQYF.

CDR3: CATSQAYYNEQFF. DNA of the CDR3: TGTGCCACCAGTCAGGCATACTACAATGAGCAGTTCTTC. The J gene is TRBJ2-1, the V gene TRBV15; D gene uncertain. Germline CDR1 LNHNV, CDR2 YYDKDF (reference sequence). Trimming removed 6 bases at V and 3 bases at J, with 9 bases between. This CDR3 is 13 amino acids long.

The genes are TRBV29-1 and TRBJ1-2, with D perhaps TRBD1 (6 bases). The CDR3 runs 14 residues. V was pared by 6 bases and J by 6 bases, with 20 bases between. The germline gives CDR1 SQVTM, CDR2 ANQGSEA. Here the CDR3 DNA reads TGCAGCGTGAGTGGGGGACATACTGAGCATGGCTACACCTTC. This gives the protein CSVSGGHTEHGYTF.

This clone was recorded a few times. This chain connects TRBV27 to TRBJ1-4; a possible D gene is TRBD1 (6 bases). The CDR3 is made up of 14 amino acids. V lost 5 bases to trimming and J lost 7 bases, with 14 bases between them. Germline V gene lookup returns CDR1 MNHEY and CDR2 SMNVEV (reference sequence). CDR3: CASSTRGRGEKLFF. The DNA of the CDR3 is TGTGCCAGCAGTACGAGGGGGAGGGGTGAAAAACTGTTTTTT. Together with reference TRBV27 and TRBJ1-4, the CDR3 gives the full variable domain: EAQVTQNPRYLITVTGKKLTVTCSQNMNHEYMSWYRQDPGLGLRQIYYSMNVEVTDKGDVPEGYKVSRKEKRNFPLILESPSPNQTSLYFCASSTRGRGEKLFFGSGTQLSVL.

In the case of this clone: At one of its ends the junction is not consistent with the germline gene, which may arise from a read error. Other nucleotide sequences in the sample specify the same CDR3. This rearrangement joins TRBV12-5 to TRBJ2-5; 7 bases are a match to TRBD2. CDR1 LGHNT and CDR2 FRNRAP come from the germline V gene. The CDR3 runs 13 residues. The DNA for the CDR3 is TGTGCCAGTGGTTTGGCGGGAGCGGAGACCCAGTACTTC. Protein sequence: CASGLAGAETQYF. Looking up the rest from reference TRBV12-5 and TRBJ2-5 gives the full variable domain: DARVTQTPRHKVTEMGQEVTMRCQPILGHNTVFWYRQTMMQGLELLAYFRNRAPLDDSGMPKDRFSAEMPDATLATLKIQPSEPRDSAVYFCASGLAGAETQYFGPGTRLLVL.

This clone was seen once. This sequence joins TRBV11-3 and TRBJ2-5; 10 bases map to TRBD2. The CDR3 sequence is 18 residues long. Unmatched junction bases numbered 12, after V lost 1 base and J lost 4 bases. Germline V gene data show CDR1 as SGHNT and CDR2 as YENEEA. The CDR3, as DNA: TGTGCCAGCAGCTTAGGGCTAGCGGGAGCCTCGGTGGGAGAGACCCAGTACTTC. This gives the protein CASSLGLAGASVGETQYF. Looking up the rest from reference TRBV11-3 and TRBJ2-5 gives the full variable domain: EAGVVQSPRYKIIEKKQPVAFWCNPISGHNTLYWYLQNLGQGPELLIRYENEEAVDDSQLPKDRFSAERLKGVDSTLKIQPAELGDSAVYLCASSLGLAGASVGETQYFGPGTRLLVL.